The present entry profiles one TCR beta chain with its context. The antigen is not known. Sequencing used immunoSEQ multiplex PCR; TCRdb keeps in-frame clones, though not all of them. Of around 160,000 clones in the sample, roughly four fifths were seen once. The data stem from a study of T cell responses to AZD1222 COVID-19 vaccine. Whole-study findings and limits: Donors, mostly white British, included more females; clonal diversity was possibly underestimated. Seropositivity was recorded at baseline in only 6 or 7 AZD1222 recipients.

Germline CDR1 reads MDHEN; CDR2 reads SYDVKM. The J segment lost 2 bases and the V segment lost 7 bases, leaving 12 bases of the junction unmatched. The CDR3 runs to 17 residues. Sample: peripheral blood, taken on day 0 of MenACWY control vaccination. The TCR comes from an adult in good health. The chain is built from TRBV28 and TRBJ2-3; 10 bases match TRBD1. The CDR3 reads CASTDLTGTGDTDTQYF. As DNA, the CDR3 is TGTGCCAGCACCGACCTGACCGGGACAGGGGACACAGATACGCAGTATTTT.